These 20 T cell receptor beta chains originate from one sample sequenced in a study of T cells after yellow fever vaccination. In TCRdb, the 5' RACE reads were re-called with MiXCR into one record per CDR3 protein. The table shows approximately 340,000 distinct CDR3 sequences, with 8.7% occurring only once. The input for sequencing was PBMCs, taken on the day of the first yellow fever vaccination. All receptors derive from a young man who received the YFV17D yellow fever vaccine.

The J gene is TRBJ1-1, the V gene TRBV9; 7 bases map to TRBD1. V dropped 0 bases and J dropped 2; count of bases not matched to a gene: 19. The CDR3 consists of 20 residues. Germline-derived CDR1 and CDR2 are SGDLS and YYNGEE. This chain's CDR3 is CASSVADRRQGSPLNTEAFF. CDR3 coding DNA: TGTGCCAGCAGCGTAGCTGACCGGAGACAGGGTTCTCCCCTTAACACTGAAGCTTTCTTT. The full variable domain, its missing parts supplied by reference TRBV9 and TRBJ1-1, is DSGVTQTPKHLITATGQRVTLRCSPRSGDLSVYWYQQSLDQGLQFLIQYYNGEERAKGNILERFSAQQFPDLHSELNLSSLELGDSALYFCASSVADRRQGSPLNTEAFFGQGTRLTVV.

This clonotype occurred many times. V gene TRBV12-3 or TRBV12-4 combines with J gene TRBJ1-2, with 7 bases fitting TRBD1. J gave up 6 bases and V 6 bases, and 10 bases lay outside the gene matches. The CDR3 consists of 14 residues. CDR3 in amino acids: CASRAQGRGNGYTF. The CDR3 coding sequence is TGTGCCAGCAGGGCTCAGGGCAGGGGGAATGGCTACACCTTC.

This clonotype was observed a few times. V gene TRBV29-1 combines with J gene TRBJ2-1; 7 nucleotides line up with TRBD1. Germline trimming cut 5 bases from V and 3 bases from J; bases unmatched to any gene: 7. The CDR3 totals 14 residues. Germline values: CDR1 SQVTM, CDR2 ANQGSEA. The CDR3 region is CSVSTGFVYNEQFF. For the CDR3, the DNA is TGCAGCGTTTCGACAGGGTTCGTCTACAATGAGCAGTTCTTC.

This clonotype was seen repeatedly, ten times or more. The J gene is TRBJ2-3, the V gene TRBV2; D is possibly TRBD1 or TRBD2 (6 bases each). Germline CDR1 reads SNHLY; CDR2 reads FYNNEI. The germline V and J ends were trimmed by 7 bases and 2 bases, with 19 bases remaining between them. The CDR3 is 16 residues long. As DNA, the CDR3 is TGTGCCAGCATCGAGACCCCGGGGGCCCTCACAGATACGCAGTATTTT. Amino acid sequence: CASIETPGALTDTQYF. Together with reference TRBV2 and TRBJ2-3, the CDR3 gives the full variable domain: EPEVTQTPSHQVTQMGQEVILRCVPISNHLYFYWYRQILGQKVEFLVSFYNNEISEKSEIFDDQFSVERPDGSNFTLKIRSTKLEDSAMYFCASIETPGALTDTQYFGPGTRLTVL.

This clonotype was counted many times. This chain connects TRBV4-3 to TRBJ1-1; D remains unclear. Germline CDR1 and CDR2: LGHNA and YSLEER. This CDR3 is 12 amino acids long. Trimming removed 0 bases at V and 8 bases at J, with 7 bases between. Written as DNA, the CDR3 is TGCGCCAGCAGCCAAGATCGAGGGGAAGCTTTCTTT. This gives the protein CASSQDRGEAFF.

This clonotype was found a few times. This chain uses TRBV6-5 with TRBJ2-3; 10 positions match TRBD2. Germline CDR1 and CDR2: MNHEY and SVGAGI. After removal of 0 bases from V and 0 bases from J, the junction contained 3 bases not matched to a gene. The CDR3 is 17 residues long. CDR3 sequence reads: CASSYSLAGDSTDTQYF. The CDR3 coding sequence is TGTGCCAGCAGTTACTCTCTAGCGGGGGATAGCACAGATACGCAGTATTTT.

In its sample, this clonotype was seen many times. This chain uses TRBV12-3 or TRBV12-4 with TRBJ1-1; D remains unclear. The CDR3 has 13 amino acids. Trimming pared 3 bases from V and 6 bases from J, leaving 11 bases between. CDR3 bases: TGTGCCAGCAGTTTTTTGGACCAGTCTGAAGCTTTCTTT. As protein: CASSFLDQSEAFF.

This clonotype has more than one count but fewer than ten. This rearrangement joins TRBV11-2 to TRBJ2-7; TRBD2 matches at 9 bases. V gave up 1 base and J gave up 4 bases; unmatched junction bases: 11. CDR3 length equals 17 residues. Germline values: CDR1 SGHAT, CDR2 FQNNGV. As DNA, the CDR3 is TGTGCCAGCAGCTTAGTGGGACTAGCTCAGGATAAATACGAGCAGTACTTC. This gives the protein CASSLVGLAQDKYEQYF.

This chain joins TRBV11-2 and TRBJ2-7; 9 bases agree with TRBD2. This CDR3 comprises 14 residues. V lost 5 bases to trimming and J lost 2 bases; unmatched junction nucleotides: 4. The germline V gene has CDR1 SGHAT and CDR2 FQNNGV. CDR3 in amino acids: CASSERLAAYEQYF. In nucleotides, the CDR3 is TGTGCCAGCAGCGAGAGACTAGCGGCCTACGAGCAGTACTTC. Drawing the rest from reference TRBV11-2 and TRBJ2-7, the complete variable domain is EAGVAQSPRYKIIEKRQSVAFWCNPISGHATLYWYQQILGQGPKLLIQFQNNGVVDDSQLPKDRFSAERLKGVDSTLKIQPAKLEDSAVYLCASSERLAAYEQYFGPGTRLTVT.

This clonotype was seen only a few times. The chain couples TRBV6-1 to TRBJ1-6; D possibly corresponds to TRBD1 (5 bases). Trimming took off 3 bases at V and 8 bases at J, with 17 bases between the two ends. The CDR3 has 16 residues. Per the germline V gene, CDR1 is MNHNS and CDR2 is SASEGT. CDR3 loop: CASSDTASGSYSPLHF. CDR3 in DNA: TGTGCCAGCAGTGACACGGCTTCAGGGAGTTATTCACCCCTCCACTTT.

This clonotype was observed at least ten times. The rearrangement uses TRBV20-1 and TRBJ2-5; TRBD2 agrees at 8 bases. The CDR3 has 13 residues. V dropped 3 bases and J dropped 10; count of bases not matched to a gene: 10. Germline lookup yields CDR1 DFQATT and CDR2 SNEGSKA (reference sequence). The CDR3 DNA is TGCAGTGCTAGGTCGGGGGGGACTGGGGACCAGTACTTC. This gives the protein CSARSGGTGDQYF.

This clonotype came up a few times. The chain uses TRBV9 and TRBJ1-5; 7 nucleotides match TRBD1. The CDR3 consists of 14 residues. Unmatched junction bases numbered 10, after V lost 4 bases and J lost 9 bases. The V gene's germline CDR1 is SGDLS and CDR2 YYNGEE. The CDR3 protein is CASSPGGAGGPQHF. CDR3 in DNA: TGTGCCAGCAGCCCAGGGGGGGCTGGCGGGCCCCAGCATTTT.

The rearrangement uses TRBV5-8 and TRBJ1-2; 7 nucleotides line up with TRBD1. The CDR3 extends over 14 amino acids. Losses at the gene ends were 2 bases for V and 5 bases for J; bases not matched to a gene: 6. Per germline, CDR1 SGHTS and CDR2 YDEGEE. The CDR3 coding sequence is TGTGCCAGCAGCTTACACTCGACAGGGTATGGCTACACCTTC. Its protein product is CASSLHSTGYGYTF. Combining the CDR3 with reference TRBV5-8 and TRBJ1-2 gives the whole variable domain EAGVTQSPTHLIKTRGQQATLRCSPISGHTSVYWYQQALGLGLQFLLWYDEGEERNRGNFPPRFSGRQFPNYSSELNVNALELEDSALYLCASSLHSTGYGYTFGSGTRLTVV.

This clonotype was detected many times. V and J are TRBV7-9 and TRBJ2-7, with D hard to call. The germline V gene has CDR1 SEHNR and CDR2 FQNEAQ (reference sequence). This CDR3 is built from 15 residues. V lost 5 bases and J lost 0, with 14 bases in between. CDR3 in DNA: TGTGCCAGCAGCAGATACAACTCAAGCTCCTACGAGCAGTACGTC. It translates to CASSRYNSSSYEQYV.

There are many counts of this clonotype. The rearrangement links TRBV5-1 to TRBJ2-7; maybe TRBD1 (5 bases). The CDR3 loop spans 15 amino acids. Trimming left V 1 base short and J 0 bases short, with 11 bases between. The germline V gene encodes CDR1 SGHRS and CDR2 YFSETQ. The CDR3 loop is CASSLSPGRSYEQYF. The CDR3 nucleotides are TGCGCCAGCAGCTTGTCGCCAGGGCGCTCCTACGAGCAGTACTTC.

The chain employs TRBV9 and TRBJ1-4; tentatively, D is TRBD1 (6 bases). Trimming cost V 3 bases and J 7 bases, with 10 bases left between them. There are 13 residues in the CDR3. Germline-derived CDR1 and CDR2 are SGDLS and YYNGEE. The CDR3 DNA sequence: TGTGCCAGCAGCGGGTTGGGGGCTGAAAAACTGTTTTTT. Amino acids: CASSGLGAEKLFF.

The rearrangement links TRBV29-1 to TRBJ2-3, with 7 bases lining up with TRBD2. With 4 bases clipped from V and 6 bases from J, the junction kept 10 bases outside the gene matches. CDR1 SQVTM and CDR2 ANQGSEA come from the germline V gene. This CDR3 has 14 amino acids. CDR3 sequence reads: CSVGIGTKRDTQYF. CDR3 nucleotide sequence: TGCAGCGTTGGAATCGGGACTAAAAGGGATACGCAGTATTTT.

The J gene is TRBJ2-2, the V gene TRBV29-1; 7 nucleotides line up with TRBD2. V dropped 4 bases and J dropped 5; count of bases not matched to a gene: 7. The CDR3 has 14 residues. Germline V gene sequence: CDR1 SQVTM, CDR2 ANQGSEA. The CDR3 loop is CSVGRTRGTGELFF. CDR3 DNA: TGCAGCGTTGGGAGGACTAGGGGAACCGGGGAGCTGTTTTTT.

This clonotype is a singleton in its sample. The chain carries TRBV19 and TRBJ2-1; tentative D call: TRBD1 (5 bases). With 10 bases removed from V and 2 bases from J, the gap between germline ends came to 15 bases. This CDR3 has 14 residues. The germline V gene encodes CDR1 LNHDA and CDR2 SQIVND (reference sequence). CDR3 residues: CATNWGNTYNEQFF. CDR3 coding DNA: TGTGCCACCAACTGGGGCAATACCTACAATGAGCAGTTCTTC.

This clonotype was picked up a small number of times. The chain links TRBV24-1 to TRBJ1-2; D call uncertain. V lost 3 bases and J 4 bases, leaving 5 bases between the germline ends. Germline CDR1 KGHDR, CDR2 SFDVKD. The CDR3 runs to 12 residues. The CDR3 nucleotides read TGTGCCACCAGTGATCCCGGCTATGGCTACACCTTC. It codes for CATSDPGYGYTF.